These T cell receptor beta chains were read from a single sample in a study of CD8 T cells in ankylosing spondylitis. TCRdb re-analysed the 5' RACE reads in MiXCR, keeping a single row per CDR3 protein. The sample shows 350,000 or so distinct CDR3 sequences, approximately 14% of them seen only once. Sequencing input: blood, either unsorted or a sorted T cell fraction (not recorded which). These receptor sequences come from a male donor with ankylosing spondylitis or in good health (not recorded which). Both conserved end residues are part of each CDR3. Each record gives: clone size, V gene, J gene, D gene, CDR3 DNA, CDR3 protein. A D gene is named only where the DNA matches it firmly. Rows may omit the clone size; those that give it use once, few, many or a size class.

>NA|TRBV7-2|TRBJ2-2|NA
TGTGCCAGCACCGTCCACGGGGGCACCGGGGAGCTGTTTTTT
CASTVHGGTGELFF
>few|TRBV20-1|TRBJ2-3|NA
TGCAGTGCTAGGAGTCAATCAGATGGCACAGATACGCAGTATTTT
CSARSQSDGTDTQYF
>NA|TRBV9|TRBJ2-2|TRBD2
TGTGCCAGCAGCGTGACTAGCGCAGCGAACACCGGGGAGCTGTTTTTT
CASSVTSAANTGELFF
>NA|TRBV5-1|TRBJ2-2|NA
TGCGCCAGCAGCTTGCTGGGAGACCGGACCGGGGAGCTGTTTTTT
CASSLLGDRTGELFF
>NA|TRBV25-1|TRBJ1-2|NA
TGTGCCAGCAGTGCTTCCGGGACTTCGAACTATGGCTACACCTTC
CASSASGTSNYGYTF
>NA|TRBV5-1|TRBJ1-6|NA
TGCGCCAGCAGCCCCTCGGGAGGGGTAGGCAATTCACCCCTCTACTTT
CASSPSGGVGNSPLYF
>NA|TRBV20-1|TRBJ2-7|TRBD2
TGCAGTGCACTTAGCGGGGGGCCTAACTACGAGCAGTACTTC
CSALSGGPNYEQYF
>NA|TRBV20-1|TRBJ2-1|NA
TGCAGTGCTAGGCTGGGACAATTGAATGAGCAGTTCTTC
CSARLGQLNEQFF
>few|TRBV6-2/TRBV6-3|TRBJ2-3|NA
TGTGCCAGCAGCCCCCCGGACAGCTCCGGCACAGATACGCAGTATTTT
CASSPPDSSGTDTQYF
>NA|TRBV29-1|TRBJ2-3|NA
TGCAGCGCTCAGGGGGGGGCGCAGACAGATACGCAGTATTTT
CSAQGGAQTDTQYF
>NA|TRBV7-2|TRBJ2-7|TRBD1
TGTGCCAGCAGCTTAGAGCCAGGGGGCTACGAGCAGTACTTC
CASSLEPGGYEQYF